The entry below gives a single T cell receptor (beta chain) sequence along with its context. Here immunoSEQ multiplex PCR was the method, and the copy in TCRdb shows in-frame clones only, minus some. The sample yields about 42,000 clones, 77% seen once. This entry is derived from a study of preoperative IRX-2 immunotherapy in early breast cancer. Treatment defined: preoperative locoregional IRX-2 cytokine immunotherapy. Samples came from a phase Ib trial of preoperative locoregional IRX-2 cytokine immunotherapy. Deletions cut 1 base from V and 6 bases from J, with 15 bases between. The CDR3 length is 15 residues. The germline V gene encodes CDR1 LNHDA and CDR2 SQIVND (reference sequence).

The TCR comes from a human donor with breast cancer. This specimen was tumor tissue, taken after IRX-2 immunotherapy. The V and J genes are TRBV19 and TRBJ1-1; a weak D match, TRBD1 (5 bases). CDR3 nucleotides: TGTGCCAGTAGTATAGTTGGGGGAACGTACGCTGAAGCTTTCTTT. Protein: CASSIVGGTYAEAFF.